These 3 T cell receptor beta chains originate from one sample sequenced in a study of cytomegalovirus exposure and HLA in healthy donors. Primers for the PCR totalled 60 Vbeta and 13 Jbeta. TCRdb's copy holds only in-frame clones and misses some; the assay was immunoSEQ multiplex PCR. In all, the sample yields about 55,000 clones. Sample: PBMCs. Source of these receptors: a woman aged 60-75 years in good health and CMV-seropositive.

V is TRBV29-1 and J is TRBJ2-7; D gene ambiguous. CDR1 and CDR2 from the germline V gene are SQVTM and ANQGSEA. V lost 4 bases and J lost 5, with 9 bases in between. CDR3 length equals 11 residues. The CDR3 loop is CSVVTRNEQYF. In DNA, the CDR3 is TGCAGCGTTGTTACCAGGAACGAGCAGTACTTC.

This chain connects TRBV9 to TRBJ2-3; 8 nucleotides match TRBD1. Looked up from germline, CDR1 is SGDLS and CDR2 is YYNGEE. Losses at the gene ends were 2 bases for V and 5 bases for J; bases not matched to a gene: 10. The CDR3 length is 16 residues. This chain's CDR3 is CASSVPGTGGLDTQYF. The CDR3 coding sequence is TGTGCCAGCAGCGTGCCGGGGACAGGCGGTCTAGATACGCAGTATTTT.

This rearrangement joins TRBV4-2 to TRBJ2-5, with 7 bases identical to TRBD2. This CDR3 contains 16 residues. The ends lost 0 bases at V and 5 bases at J; junction bases unmatched: 9. CDR1 LGHNA and CDR2 YNFKEQ come from the germline V gene. The CDR3 sequence is CASSQDPSGEGETQYF. The CDR3 region has the DNA TGTGCCAGCAGCCAAGATCCCAGCGGGGAGGGTGAGACCCAGTACTTC.